This T cell receptor (beta chain) was sequenced in a study of blood T cells in healthy people across ages (dated by TCRdb to the mid-2010s). Regarding the research as a whole: In model experiments, template switching captured roughly one uniquely barcoded TCR beta cDNA molecule for every two T cells. To avoid experimental bias, donors of different ages were spread randomly across the sequencing lanes. For two donors (one aged 18 to 29 and one aged 80 or older), the study analyzed two additional independent replicas of 1 million unique cDNA reads from the same blood draw. Age-related changes in TCR beta repertoire diversity were measured in the study by deep sequencing normalized with unique cDNA molecular identifiers. The donors were split into four age groups: young (average roughly 15 years), middle-aged (39), aged (around 67) and long-lived (roughly 88). On the study overall, not on this receptor specifically: Total diversity estimates from one million sequenced T cells were considered lower bounds and underestimates. The percentage of naive T cells measured by flow cytometry correlated strongly with observed TCR beta diversity. Conclusive comparison of naive and antigen-experienced compartments was prevented by the profiling of bulk unsorted PBMCs. Compared with the aged group, more naive CD4+ T cells, fewer expanded clones and increased TCR diversity were shown by the long-lived group, suggesting age selection. As age increased, observed TCR beta diversity per million T cells dropped in a roughly linear way, and a significant reduction was already evident by age 40. Because donor CMV infection status was unknown, age-related changes in expanded clonotypes were potentially confounded.

This clonotype has only one observation. Its antigen is currently not known. A junction boundary mismatches the germline segment, possibly from a read error. The CDR3 contains 18 residues, cysteine and phenylalanine counted. Just the 54-base CDR3 DNA is kept, in frame starting at base 1. Via the germline V gene, CDR1 is SGHNT and CDR2 YENEEA. Donors were 30 to 45 systemically healthy Caucasian individuals from Russia aged roughly 6 to 100 years. Each donor gave roughly 9.5 milliliters of peripheral blood, collected into EDTA-treated Vacutainer tubes. Ficoll-Paque density-gradient centrifugation was used to isolate PBMCs, with at least 6 million per sample. Trizol reagent was used to extract total RNA from the PBMCs, yielding at least 6 micrograms per sample. The percentages of naive CD45RAhigh/CD27high T cells were determined by flow cytometry on a PBMC aliquot from every donor. Library preparation was by 5' RACE. Sequencing was carried out with an Illumina HiSeq 2500. The second PCR ran for about 6 to 11 cycles and used a J-beta primer mix along with a sample-barcoded 5' primer. A template-switch 5' adaptor carrying 12 random nucleotides introduced a unique molecular identifier onto each TCR beta cDNA molecule. Each sample yielded at least 2.5 million CDR3-containing paired-end reads. First-strand cDNA was synthesized from all RNA with the Mint cDNA synthesis kit, primed by a TRBC-specific oligonucleotide. After uracil-DNA glycosylase treatment, a first 18-cycle PCR used universal primers M1SS and BC2_uni_R on all cDNA. Per the original workflow: Normalization of each sample was performed by random selection of 1 million high-quality reads, each carrying a distinct molecular identifier. Instead of being binned into consensus sequences, reads that shared molecular identifiers were thrown out. MiTCR, run with a Q25 quality threshold and the strictest error-elimination algorithm, handled CDR3 identification, clonotype clustering and error correction. A nonparametric unseen species model using Euler transformation provided a lower-bound estimate of total TCR beta diversity. TCRdb ran its own pipeline on the public reads, namely fastp trimming at Q25 and MiXCR clone calling, and kept in-frame beta chains. When rows share a CDR3 protein, they turn into one entry using the most common DNA and genes. The V and J calls were determined by TCRdb, not by the authors. This sample comprises hundreds of thousands of distinct CDR3 sequences, just over 55% of them detected only once. Under 30% of the sample is held by the ten biggest clonotypes.

This receptor chain uses TRBV11-3 and TRBJ2-7; TRBD2 lines up with 12 middle nucleotides. This TCR derives from a man aged 40-55 years in good health. The sequenced material came from blood. The CDR3 here reads CAGSLGRLAGVGSYEQYF. The DNA is as follows: TGTGCCGGCAGCTTAGGAAGACTAGCGGGAGTTGGGTCCTACGAGCAGTACTTC. The entire variable domain, with the stretches around the CDR3 drawn from the reference TRBV11-3 and TRBJ2-7 proteins, is EAGVVQSPRYKIIEKKQPVAFWCNPISGHNTLYWYLQNLGQGPELLIRYENEEAVDDSQLPKDRFSAERLKGVDSTLKIQPAELGDSAVYLCAGSLGRLAGVGSYEQYFGPGTRLTVT.